Following are 8 T cell receptor beta chains from one sample sequenced in a study of shared clonotypes between healthy human individuals. The method was immunoSEQ multiplex PCR; TCRdb's version includes in-frame clones alone and lacks a portion of them. This sample has roughly 2 million clones; almost 96% occur once, and the top ten carry roughly 0.13%. Sequencing was performed on naive CD4+ T cells sorted from blood. The sample's subset: CD45RA+ positively selected. These receptors all come from a man aged 18 to 35 in good health.

The rearrangement links TRBV15 to TRBJ1-3; D not resolved. Germline-derived CDR1 and CDR2 are LNHNV and YYDKDF (reference sequence). V dropped 3 bases and J dropped 0 bases, with 0 bases sitting between them. The CDR3 length is 12 residues. CDR3: CATSSSGNTIYF. For the CDR3, the DNA is TGTGCCACCAGCAGCTCTGGAAACACCATATATTTT.

The genes are TRBV28 and TRBJ1-4; 7 bases map to TRBD1. The CDR3 extends over 15 amino acids. V lost 8 bases and J lost 7; bases outside the gene matches: 13. In germline, CDR1 is MDHEN, CDR2 SYDVKM. CDR3 DNA sequence: TGTGCCAGCGAAATTCCAGGGGGTAGGGGTGAAAAACTGTTTTTT. Its translation is CASEIPGGRGEKLFF.

This clone appeared a single time. V and J are TRBV7-2 and TRBJ1-2; 7 bases are a match to TRBD1. The junction had 5 bases not matched to a gene; V was cut back by 4 bases and J by 3 bases. CDR1 and CDR2 from the germline V gene are SGHTA and FQGNSA. The CDR3 extends over 14 amino acids. The CDR3 loop is CASSSLDRDYGYTF. The CDR3 region has the DNA TGTGCCAGCAGCTCCCTAGACAGGGACTATGGCTACACCTTC.

The chain recombines TRBV2 with TRBJ2-5; D remains ambiguous. CDR3 length: 14 amino acids. V dropped 1 base and J dropped 2 bases, with 8 bases sitting between them. Germline V gives CDR1 SNHLY, CDR2 FYNNEI. The CDR3 bases are TGTGCCAGCAGTGAAGTACTACGACAAGAGACCCAGTACTTC. Translated, it gives CASSEVLRQETQYF.

The genes are TRBV5-4 and TRBJ2-1; D call uncertain. The germline CDR1 and CDR2 sequences are SGHNT and YYREEE (reference sequence). Between the trimmed V and J ends, which lost 0 bases and 6 bases, there was a span of 16 bases. The CDR3 consists of 16 residues. CDR3 residues: CASSLGSSSSPNEQFF. Written as DNA, the CDR3 is TGTGCCAGCAGCTTGGGATCGTCTTCTAGTCCCAATGAGCAGTTCTTC.

The chain links TRBV18 to TRBJ1-2; TRBD1 might be the D (5 bases). This CDR3 has 15 amino acids. V was clipped by 4 bases and J by 2 bases, with 14 bases between them. In germline, CDR1 is KGHSH, CDR2 LQKENI. The CDR3 coding sequence is TGTGCCAGCTCACTGGGCCAGGGCGAAAACTATGGCTACACCTTC. Protein: CASSLGQGENYGYTF.

About this clone: The same CDR3 arises from other DNA sequences in this sample as well. DNA of the CDR3: TGTGCCAGCAGCTTAACATACACAGATACGCAGTATTTT. Protein product: CASSLTYTDTQYF. The chain recombines TRBV7-3 with TRBJ2-3; unclear D gene. V was cut by 0 bases and J by 2 bases, with 3 bases left in between. Germline loops: CDR1 SGHTA, CDR2 FQGTGA. The CDR3 contains 13 residues.

As to this clone: This sample also contains other DNA sequences that code for the same CDR3. The chain joins TRBV5-1 to TRBJ1-6; 7 bases are a match to TRBD1. J gave up 7 bases and V 0 bases, and 7 bases lay outside the gene matches. This CDR3 is 16 amino acids long. The V gene's germline CDR1 is SGHRS and CDR2 YFSETQ. The CDR3 sequence: CASSLDPGQLNSPLHF. The DNA of the CDR3 is TGCGCCAGCAGCTTGGACCCGGGACAGTTAAATTCACCCCTCCACTTT.